The 5 T cell receptor beta chains reported below all come from one sample, sequenced in a study of blood T cells in healthy people across ages. A sample-barcoded 5' primer and a J-beta primer mix were used in a second PCR of roughly 7 to 12 cycles. From the 5' RACE reads, TCRdb called clonotypes with MiXCR, one entry per CDR3 protein. The sample contains 1.5 million to 2 million distinct CDR3 sequences, approximately 30% of which appear only once. The sequencing sample was made of blood. Every receptor here comes from a woman younger than 45 in good health.

The chain joins TRBV29-1 to TRBJ1-1, with TRBD1 identical over 7 bases. Trimming at V came to 4 bases and at J to 1 base, leaving 3 bases not matched to a gene. The V gene's germline CDR1 is SQVTM and CDR2 ANQGSEA. The CDR3 sequence is 13 residues long. CDR3 nucleotide sequence: TGCAGCGTTGCCCGACAGGGGAACACTGAAGCTTTCTTT. Its translation: CSVARQGNTEAFF.

The sample holds a few counts of this clonotype. This chain connects TRBV7-2 to TRBJ2-2, with 9 bases that match TRBD2. Germline V gene sequence: CDR1 SGHTA, CDR2 FQGNSA. This CDR3 is 17 amino acids long. J was trimmed by 3 bases and V by 5 bases; bases with no gene match: 10. The CDR3 nucleotides are TGTGCCAGCAGCCCCCGCGTAGCGGGAGATCACACCGGGGAGCTGTTTTTT. Translated, it gives CASSPRVAGDHTGELFF.

The chain links TRBV30 to TRBJ2-7; D possibly matches TRBD1 or TRBD2 (5 bases each). Deletions cut 7 bases from V and 6 bases from J, with 16 bases between. The CDR3 consists of 12 residues. The germline V gene has CDR1 GTSNPN and CDR2 SVGIG (reference sequence). CDR3 residues: CASGFSGGEQYF. CDR3 in DNA: TGTGCCTCGGGTTTCTCTGGGGGCGAGCAGTACTTC. Complete variable domain (other parts from reference TRBV30 and TRBJ2-7): SQTIHQWPATLVQPVGSPLSLECTVEGTSNPNLYWYRQAAGRGLQLLFYSVGIGQISSEVPQNLSASRPQDRQFILSSKKLLLSDSGFYLCASGFSGGEQYFGPGTRLTVT.

This clonotype has a handful of counts. The V gene is TRBV7-6, the J gene TRBJ1-5; TRBD1 agrees at 9 bases. Germline CDR1 SGHVS, CDR2 FNYEAQ. CDR3 size: 14 residues. V shed 2 bases and J 7 bases; nucleotides not matched to a gene: 3. CDR3 residues: CASSLRQGVQPQHF. The CDR3 DNA sequence: TGTGCCAGCAGCTTAAGACAGGGGGTCCAGCCCCAGCATTTT.

This sequence joins TRBV20-1 and TRBJ2-7; 11 bases are shared with TRBD1. This CDR3 spans 15 amino acids. J was trimmed by 4 bases and V by 2 bases; bases with no gene match: 7. CDR1 and CDR2 (germline): DFQATT, SNEGSKA (reference sequence). The CDR3 DNA sequence: TGCAGTGCTAGACCTCCGGGACAGGGGGAGTACGAGCAGTACTTC. Protein: CSARPPGQGEYEQYF.